Shown below are 12 T cell receptor beta chains from a single sample sequenced in a study of blood T cell repertoires in COVID-19. Produced via immunoSEQ multiplex PCR; TCRdb's table is partial and in-frame only. The table records 140,000 to 150,000 clones, roughly nine tenths of them present only once. The sample comprised peripheral blood. These receptors all come from a human donor with COVID-19, enrolled during active disease. The donor label of this sample is uncertain.

The chain employs TRBV7-7 and TRBJ2-3, with a tentative D call TRBD2 (5 bases). Germline loops: CDR1 SSHAT, CDR2 FNYEAQ (reference sequence). With 5 bases removed from V and 3 bases from J, the gap between germline ends came to 15 bases. The CDR3 totals 15 residues. CDR3 region: CASSPRVDSTDTQYF. The CDR3 DNA sequence: TGTGCCAGCAGCCCCCGGGTGGACTCGACAGATACGCAGTATTTT.

This clone has a handful of counts. V usage is TRBV5-1 and J usage is TRBJ2-1, with 8 bases lining up with TRBD1. Germline assignment: CDR1 SGHRS and CDR2 YFSETQ. Trimming cost V 4 bases and J 7 bases; bases outside gene matches: 4. This CDR3 region has 13 residues. The CDR3 nucleotides read TGCGCCAGCAGCCCCACAGGGGGGAATGAGCAGTTCTTC. It is translated as CASSPTGGNEQFF.

This sequence joins TRBV24-1 and TRBJ1-2; no firm D call. Germline-derived CDR1 and CDR2 are KGHDR and SFDVKD. V was clipped by 4 bases and J by 4 bases, with 9 bases between them. The CDR3 has 13 residues. The CDR3 nucleotides are TGTGCCACCAGTGACACCGACATCTATGGCTACACCTTC. As protein: CATSDTDIYGYTF.

This clone appeared a single time. This chain connects TRBV5-1 to TRBJ2-1; 10 nucleotides match TRBD2. This CDR3 has 16 residues. The V gene's germline CDR1 is SGHRS and CDR2 YFSETQ. The V and J ends lost 0 bases and 3 bases, in that order; junction bases with no gene match: 3. CDR3 coding DNA: TGCGCCAGCAGCTTGGAAGGACTAGCGGACTACAATGAGCAGTTCTTC. This sequence encodes CASSLEGLADYNEQFF.

The genes are TRBV7-9 and TRBJ1-4; no firm D call. Germline V gives CDR1 SEHNR, CDR2 FQNEAQ (reference sequence). The CDR3 is 12 residues long. The ends were cut back, 3 bases at V and 5 bases at J, with 4 bases in the middle. The CDR3 DNA is TGTGCCAGCAGCTTCGGGAATGAAAAACTGTTTTTT. Its protein product is CASSFGNEKLFF.

This clone is a singleton in its sample. The J gene is TRBJ2-7, the V gene TRBV27; D may be TRBD1 (6 bases). Trimming took off 1 base at V and 3 bases at J, with 10 bases between the two ends. CDR1 and CDR2 from the germline V gene are MNHEY and SMNVEV (reference sequence). The length of the CDR3 is 14 residues. CDR3 amino acids: CASSLYAGVYEQYF. Here the CDR3 DNA reads TGTGCCAGCAGTTTATACGCAGGGGTCTACGAGCAGTACTTC.

The V call is TRBV5-4, the J call TRBJ1-2, with 7 positions matching TRBD1. This CDR3 has 15 residues. V lost 4 bases to trimming and J lost 5 bases; unmatched junction nucleotides: 11. From germline, CDR1 is SGHNT and CDR2 YYREEE (reference sequence). In DNA, the CDR3 is TGTGCCAGCAGCGAAAGACAGGGCCTGGGGTATGGCTACACCTTC. Its translation: CASSERQGLGYGYTF.

This rearrangement joins TRBV2 to TRBJ1-3; TRBD1 matches 9 bases. The V and J ends lost 8 bases and 3 bases, in that order; junction bases with no gene match: 5. Per the germline V gene, CDR1 is SNHLY and CDR2 is FYNNEI. This CDR3 contains 14 residues. The chain's CDR3 is CASAGQGHGNTIYF. The CDR3 nucleotides read TGTGCCAGCGCCGGACAGGGGCATGGAAACACCATATATTTT.

V is TRBV19 and J is TRBJ2-3; 14 bases line up with TRBD2. This CDR3 has 15 residues. Germline-derived CDR1 and CDR2 are LNHDA and SQIVND (reference sequence). The junction had 7 bases not matched to a gene; V was cut back by 9 bases and J by 5 bases. CDR3: CASGTSGGMRDTQYF. The CDR3 DNA sequence: TGTGCCAGCGGGACTAGCGGGGGAATGCGAGATACGCAGTATTTT.

The V call is TRBV7-3, the J call TRBJ1-1; D is uncertain. The V and J ends lost 1 base and 1 base respectively, with 4 bases between them. This CDR3 has 13 residues. The germline V gene has CDR1 SGHTA and CDR2 FQGTGA. The CDR3 loop is CASSLNRNTEAFF. DNA of the CDR3: TGTGCCAGCAGCTTAAACAGGAACACTGAAGCTTTCTTT.

This clone came up a few times. The chain is built from TRBV11-3 and TRBJ2-1; a possible D gene is TRBD2 (5 bases). CDR3 length: 13 amino acids. Germline V lookup: CDR1 SGHNT, CDR2 YENEEA. V was clipped by 1 base and J by 5 bases, with 6 bases between them. The CDR3 reads CASSLGRDNEQFF. The CDR3 coding sequence is TGTGCCAGCAGCTTAGGGCGGGACAATGAGCAGTTCTTC.

V is TRBV10-3 and J is TRBJ2-4; possibly TRBD2 for D (6 bases). V lost 6 bases to trimming and J lost 8 bases, with 17 bases between them. Germline CDR1 reads ENHRY; CDR2 reads SYGVKD. The CDR3 length is 14 residues. The CDR3 region has the DNA TGTGCCATCAGGAAAGAGCAGCCGGGGGACATTCAGTACTTC. Encoded protein: CAIRKEQPGDIQYF.